These T cell receptor beta chains were read from a single sample in a study of cytomegalovirus exposure and HLA in healthy donors. Clones were read by immunoSEQ multiplex PCR, and TCRdb kept only the in-frame ones, dropping some. The sample has about 96,000 clones. Sequencing was done on a sample of PBMCs. These TCRs come from a woman aged 25 to 39 in good health and CMV-seronegative. Both conserved end residues are part of each CDR3. Each record gives: D gene, CDR3 length, V gene, J gene, CDR3 protein, CDR3 DNA. A D gene is named only where the DNA matches it firmly.

>TRBD1|13|TRBV7-2|TRBJ1-2
CASSLDRAYGYTF
TGTGCCAGCAGCCTGGACAGGGCCTATGGCTACACCTTC
>TRBD2|14|TRBV28|TRBJ2-1
CASMQGLAYNEQFF
TGTGCCAGCATGCAGGGACTAGCCTACAATGAGCAGTTCTTC
>NA|15|TRBV23-1|TRBJ1-2
CASSQWSGGNYGYTF
TGCGCCAGCAGTCAATGGTCCGGCGGGAACTATGGCTACACCTTC
>TRBD1|13|TRBV28|TRBJ1-4
CASATGGTGKLFF
TGTGCCAGCGCGACAGGGGGGACCGGAAAACTGTTTTTT
>TRBD1|15|TRBV11-2|TRBJ2-7
CASSQGAPTLWEQYF
TGTGCCAGCAGCCAGGGGGCCCCCACCTTGTGGGAGCAGTACTTC
>TRBD1|14|TRBV2|TRBJ2-7
CASSWTGYSYEQYF
TGTGCCAGCAGTTGGACAGGGTACTCCTACGAGCAGTACTTC
>TRBD1|18|TRBV4-1|TRBJ2-4
CASSQDNTGTGNGNIQYF
TGCGCCAGCAGCCAGGATAATACCGGGACAGGTAACGGGAACATTCAGTACTTC
>NA|13|TRBV28|TRBJ2-3
CASRASGTDTQYF
TGTGCCAGCAGGGCTAGCGGCACAGATACGCAGTATTTT
>TRBD2|14|TRBV5-1|TRBJ2-1
CASSLTSGSIEQFF
TGCGCCAGCAGCTTGACTAGCGGGAGCATTGAGCAGTTCTTC
>TRBD2|13|TRBV5-1|TRBJ2-3
CASRGLGADTQYF
TGCGCCAGCAGGGGACTAGGAGCAGATACGCAGTATTTT
>TRBD2|18|TRBV27|TRBJ2-1
CASRYFDSQLAGDNEQFF
TGTGCCAGCAGGTACTTTGACTCCCAACTAGCGGGAGACAATGAGCAGTTCTTC
>TRBD1|16|TRBV7-9|TRBJ1-2
CASSPTYRGRSDGYTF
TGTGCCAGCAGCCCTACATACAGGGGGCGGAGCGATGGCTACACCTTC
>TRBD1|16|TRBV6-6|TRBJ1-5
CATQYPGQSSNQPQHF
TGTGCCACCCAGTATCCGGGACAGTCTAGCAATCAGCCCCAGCATTTT